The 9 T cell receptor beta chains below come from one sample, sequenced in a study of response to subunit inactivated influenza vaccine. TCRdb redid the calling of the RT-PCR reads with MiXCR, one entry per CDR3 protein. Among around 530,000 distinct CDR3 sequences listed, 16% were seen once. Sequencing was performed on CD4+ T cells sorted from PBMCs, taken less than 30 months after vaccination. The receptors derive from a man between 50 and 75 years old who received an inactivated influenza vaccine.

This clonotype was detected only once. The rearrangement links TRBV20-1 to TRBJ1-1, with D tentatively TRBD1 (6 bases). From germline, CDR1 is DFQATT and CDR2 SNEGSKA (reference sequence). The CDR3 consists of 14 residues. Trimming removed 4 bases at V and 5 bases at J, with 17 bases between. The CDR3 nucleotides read TGCAGTGCTAAAGGGGGTCTATGGGGTACTGAAGCTTTCTTT. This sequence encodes CSAKGGLWGTEAFF.

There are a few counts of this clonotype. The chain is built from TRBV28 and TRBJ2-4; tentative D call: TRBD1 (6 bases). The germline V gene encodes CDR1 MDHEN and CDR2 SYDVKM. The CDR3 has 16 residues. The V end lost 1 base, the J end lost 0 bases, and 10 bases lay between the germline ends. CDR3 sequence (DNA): TGTGCCAGCAGTTTATTTGGACAGATAGCCAAAAACATTCAGTACTTC. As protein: CASSLFGQIAKNIQYF.

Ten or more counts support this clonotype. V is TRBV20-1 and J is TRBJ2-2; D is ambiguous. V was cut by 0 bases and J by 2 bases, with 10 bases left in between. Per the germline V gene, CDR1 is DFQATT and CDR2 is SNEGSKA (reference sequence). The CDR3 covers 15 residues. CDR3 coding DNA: TGCAGTGCTAGAGATTATGGCGGTAACACCGGGGAGCTGTTTTTT. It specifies CSARDYGGNTGELFF.

The CDR3 here is CASTVRLNGRADTQYF. The CDR3 region has the DNA TGTGCCAGCACCGTTCGCCTTAACGGCAGGGCAGATACGCAGTATTTT. The J gene is TRBJ2-3, the V gene TRBV4-2, with D perhaps matching TRBD1 (5 bases). Between the trimmed V and J ends, which lost 7 bases and 4 bases, there was a span of 21 bases. CDR3 length: 16 residues. Per the germline V gene, CDR1 is LGHNA and CDR2 is YNFKEQ.

The CDR3 DNA is TGTGCCAGCAGCCGGGGGGGTCTTGGAGATACGCAGTATTTT. Translation: CASSRGGLGDTQYF. The chain has TRBV7-2 and TRBJ2-3, with 8 nucleotides matching TRBD2. Trimming took 5 bases from V and 5 from J; bases not matched to a gene: 6. Germline-derived CDR1 and CDR2 are SGHTA and FQGNSA. The CDR3 covers 14 residues.

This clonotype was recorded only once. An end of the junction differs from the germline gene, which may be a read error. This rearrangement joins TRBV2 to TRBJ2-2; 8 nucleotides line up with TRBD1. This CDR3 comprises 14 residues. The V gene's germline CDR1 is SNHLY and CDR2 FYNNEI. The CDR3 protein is CASRDRVSIGGLFF. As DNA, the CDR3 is TGTGCCAGCAGGGACAGGGTGTCCATCGGGGGGCTGTTTTTT.

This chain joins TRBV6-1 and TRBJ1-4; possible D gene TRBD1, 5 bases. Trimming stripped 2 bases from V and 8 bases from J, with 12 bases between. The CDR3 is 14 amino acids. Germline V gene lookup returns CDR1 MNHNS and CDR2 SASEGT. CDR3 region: CASSEQWGEEKLFF. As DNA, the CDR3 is TGTGCCAGCAGTGAACAGTGGGGGGAAGAAAAACTGTTTTTT.

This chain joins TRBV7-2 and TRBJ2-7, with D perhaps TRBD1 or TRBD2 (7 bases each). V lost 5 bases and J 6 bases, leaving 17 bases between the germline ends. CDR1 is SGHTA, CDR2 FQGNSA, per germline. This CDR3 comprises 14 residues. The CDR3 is CASSTKTGRGEQYF. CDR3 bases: TGTGCCAGCAGCACTAAGACAGGGAGGGGCGAGCAGTACTTC.

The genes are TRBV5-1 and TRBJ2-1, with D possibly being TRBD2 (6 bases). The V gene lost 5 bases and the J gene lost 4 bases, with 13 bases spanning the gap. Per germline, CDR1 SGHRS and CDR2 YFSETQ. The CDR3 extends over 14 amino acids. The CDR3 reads CASRVLAGYNEQFF. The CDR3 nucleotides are TGCGCCAGCAGGGTTCTCGCGGGATACAATGAGCAGTTCTTC.